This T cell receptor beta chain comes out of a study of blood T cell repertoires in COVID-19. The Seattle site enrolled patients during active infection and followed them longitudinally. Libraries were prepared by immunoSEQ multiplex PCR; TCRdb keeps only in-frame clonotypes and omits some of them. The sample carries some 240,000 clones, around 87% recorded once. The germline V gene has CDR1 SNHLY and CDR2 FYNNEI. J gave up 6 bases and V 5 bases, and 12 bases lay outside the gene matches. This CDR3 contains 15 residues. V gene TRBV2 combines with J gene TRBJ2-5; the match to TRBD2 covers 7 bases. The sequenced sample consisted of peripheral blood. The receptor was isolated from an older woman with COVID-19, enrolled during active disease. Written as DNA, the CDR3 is TGTGCCAGCAGTCCCCGGACTAGTGAACCGAAGACCCAGTACTTC. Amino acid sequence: CASSPRTSEPKTQYF.